A selection of T cell receptor beta chains follows, all from one sample in a study of T cell responses to AZD1222 COVID-19 vaccine. Measured with immunoSEQ multiplex PCR; TCRdb has only the in-frame clones, and not every one. The data show 150,000 to 200,000 clones, 94% seen once. Sample: peripheral blood, taken 28 days after the second AZD1222 dose. The receptors derive from an adult who received the AZD1222 COVID-19 vaccine. The CDR3 runs from the conserved cysteine through the conserved F or W. D genes are given only for firm matches. For some rows the clone size is stated as once, few or many, or as a class when expanded; others skip it.

TRBD2	TRBV2	NA	TRBJ2-1	TGTGCCAGCAGTGAAGCCCGAGGACTAGCGGGCCAAAATGAGCAGTTCTTC	CASSEARGLAGQNEQFF
NA	TRBV27	NA	TRBJ2-3	TGTGCCAGCAGTTATCCCCCCTCTGATACGCAGTATTTT	CASSYPPSDTQYF
TRBD1	TRBV4-1	NA	TRBJ1-2	TGCGCCAGCAGCTCACCGGGACAGGGGGCGCGTGGCTACACCTTC	CASSSPGQGARGYTF
TRBD1	TRBV11-1	NA	TRBJ1-1	TGTGCCAGCCCCCGGGACAGGAGTTGTACTGAAGCTTTCTTT	CASPRDRSCTEAFF
NA	TRBV28	NA	TRBJ1-1	TGTGCCAGCAGTTTCCCAGTCTCCGGGAACACTGAAGCTTTCTTT	CASSFPVSGNTEAFF
NA	TRBV5-4	once	TRBJ1-1	TGTGCCAGCAGCTTGGGCGATCGGAACACTGAAGCTTTCTTT	CASSLGDRNTEAFF
TRBD2	TRBV2	NA	TRBJ2-5	TGTGCCAGCAGCGGGCACCCGGGACTAGTTCACCAGTACTTC	CASSGHPGLVHQYF
NA	TRBV19	NA	TRBJ2-7	TGTGCCAGTAGTATAGTTGGCAGCTCCTACGAGCAGTACTTC	CASSIVGSSYEQYF
TRBD1	TRBV7-9	NA	TRBJ1-4	TGTGCCAGCAGCCTGGGACAGCTTAATGAAAAACTGTTTTTT	CASSLGQLNEKLFF
TRBD1	TRBV2	NA	TRBJ1-5	TGTGCCAGCAGTGGGGACAGCTATCAGCCCCAGCATTTT	CASSGDSYQPQHF
TRBD1	TRBV18	NA	TRBJ1-2	TGTGCCAGCTCACTAAGCGGACAGGGTGTGCTTGGCTACACCTTC	CASSLSGQGVLGYTF
NA	TRBV5-4	NA	TRBJ1-6	TGTGCCAGCAGCTTTGACGTCGCAGCTAACTCACCCCTCCACTTT	CASSFDVAANSPLHF
NA	TRBV20-1	NA	TRBJ1-2	TGCAGTGCTAGGGAGGGCTGGGACTCGCAATTC	CSAREGWDSQF
TRBD1	TRBV15	NA	TRBJ1-3	TGTGCCACCAGCACTAGGGACAGGGGGATTTCTGGAAACACCATATATTTT	CATSTRDRGISGNTIYF
TRBD1	TRBV15	NA	TRBJ1-1	TGTGCCACCAGCAGAAAGACAGGGGACACTGAAGCTTTCTTT	CATSRKTGDTEAFF
NA	TRBV28	NA	TRBJ1-2	TGTGCCAGCAGTTTAGAAGGGTCCTATGGCTACACCTTC	CASSLEGSYGYTF
NA	TRBV30	NA	TRBJ1-1	TGTGCCTGGAAGGGGGGGGGAAACACTGAAGCTTTCTTT	CAWKGGGNTEAFF
NA	TRBV9	NA	TRBJ1-6	TGTGCCAGCAGCGTAGGAGACCAGAGCTCCTATAATTCACCCCTCCACTTT	CASSVGDQSSYNSPLHF
NA	TRBV6-5	NA	TRBJ1-1	TGTGCCAGCAGTTACGGCCAGTCGTCTAGAGCTTTCTTT	CASSYGQSSRAFF
NA	TRBV6-6	few	TRBJ1-3	TGTGCCAGCAGTCTACAAGGGACTGCGGTCTCTGGAAACACCATATATTTT	CASSLQGTAVSGNTIYF
NA	TRBV3-1/TRBV3-2	NA	TRBJ1-1	TGTGCCAGCAGTTTGGGACACTTGAACACTGAAGCTTTCTTT	CASSLGHLNTEAFF
TRBD2	TRBV7-2	once	TRBJ2-7	TGTGCCAGCAGCTCGATAAACTTAGCGGGAGTAATCGACGAGCAGTACTTC	CASSSINLAGVIDEQYF
TRBD2	TRBV7-2	NA	TRBJ2-3	TGTGCCAGCAGCTTAGGGGGCGGAGCGGGAGGGCCTAGGGGAGATACGCAGTATTTT	CASSLGGGAGGPRGDTQYF
NA	TRBV7-8	once	TRBJ1-2	TGTGCCAGCAGCTTTCAGGGTTGGGGCTATGGCTACACCTTC	CASSFQGWGYGYTF
TRBD2	TRBV6-6	NA	TRBJ2-2	TGTGCCAGCCAGCGCACCCTAGCGGGAGCAAACGGGGAGCTGTTTTTT	CASQRTLAGANGELFF
NA	TRBV6-2/TRBV6-3	NA	TRBJ2-1	TGTGCCAGCAGTTGGGCAGGCGGCAATGAGCAGTTCTTC	CASSWAGGNEQFF
TRBD2	TRBV24-1	once	TRBJ2-6	TGTGCCACCAGTGATGGACTAGCGGGAGGTCAAAGCGGTGGGGCCAACGTCCTGACTTTC	CATSDGLAGGQSGGANVLTF
NA	TRBV2	few	TRBJ1-1	TGTGCCAGCAGCAAAGGTGGGGGTTTAAGAACTGAAGCTTTCTTT	CASSKGGGLRTEAFF
NA	TRBV28	NA	TRBJ2-3	TGTGCCAGCAGTTTATGGATAGCGGGCACCCAGGGGGATACGCAGTATTTT	CASSLWIAGTQGDTQYF
NA	TRBV5-5	NA	TRBJ1-5	TGTGCCAGCAGCGTTGCCCCCCGGCAGCCCCAGCATTTT	CASSVAPRQPQHF
TRBD2	TRBV5-1	NA	TRBJ2-1	TGCGCCAGCAGCTCCCCACCCTCTGGACTAGGATATGAGCAGTTCTTC	CASSSPPSGLGYEQFF
NA	TRBV5-1	once	TRBJ2-6	TGCGCCAGCAGCTTGACGGAATCTGGGGCCAACGTCCTGACTTTC	CASSLTESGANVLTF
NA	TRBV7-9	NA	TRBJ1-1	TGTGCCAGCAGCTTAACTCTGGGGGCGAACACTGAAGCTTTCTTT	CASSLTLGANTEAFF
TRBD2	TRBV5-1	once	TRBJ2-2	TGCGCCAGCAGCCGCAGTCTAGCGGGAGGTCAGGGCGGGGAGCTGTTTTTT	CASSRSLAGGQGGELFF
NA	TRBV2	once	TRBJ1-4	TGTGCCAGCAGCTACCGCCGCGAAAAACTGTTTTTT	CASSYRREKLFF
NA	TRBV10-2	NA	TRBJ1-4	TGCGCCAGCAGGAGGCTAGCAACTAATGAAAAACTGTTTTTT	CASRRLATNEKLFF
NA	TRBV4-2	NA	TRBJ1-2	TGTGCCAGCAGCCAAGCTACAGTAAGTAGCTATGGCTACACCTTC	CASSQATVSSYGYTF
TRBD1	TRBV18	NA	TRBJ1-1	TGTGCCAGCTCACGAGGGACAGGGAAGGGAGGCACTGAAGCTTTCTTT	CASSRGTGKGGTEAFF
NA	TRBV15	NA	TRBJ2-5	TGTGCCACCAGCACCCCGGCCAGGGCGATACAAGAGACCCAGTACTTC	CATSTPARAIQETQYF
TRBD1	TRBV6-2/TRBV6-3	NA	TRBJ1-5	TGTGCCAGCAGCCAGGGCCCAGGGACAGGGGGCAATAAGTATCAGCCCCAGCATTTT	CASSQGPGTGGNKYQPQHF
NA	TRBV5-6	NA	TRBJ2-7	TGTGCCAGCAGCTTGCCAGGGTACGAGCAGTACTTC	CASSLPGYEQYF
NA	TRBV4-1	NA	TRBJ2-1	TGCGCCAGCAGCCCTGGTGGAGGTGAGCAGTTCTTC	CASSPGGGEQFF
NA	TRBV13	NA	TRBJ2-7	TGTGCCAGCAGCTTAGGGGGGGCCATTTACGAGCAGTACTTC	CASSLGGAIYEQYF
NA	TRBV28	once	TRBJ2-3	TGTGCCAGCGAGAACCAAGGTCTAATCACAGATACGCAGTATTTT	CASENQGLITDTQYF
NA	TRBV19	NA	TRBJ2-7	TGTGCCAGTAGTATCTGGGCGGGTCGGTACGAGCAGTACTTC	CASSIWAGRYEQYF
NA	TRBV15	NA	TRBJ2-2	TGTGCCACCAGCAGAGTCAGGGCGGGCGGGGAGCTGTTTTTT	CATSRVRAGGELFF
NA	TRBV21-1	NA	TRBJ2-1	TGTGCCAGCAGCAAAGCGCTGGTCACTAGCTGTGTAGGAGAGCAGTTCTTC	CASSKALVTSCVGEQFF